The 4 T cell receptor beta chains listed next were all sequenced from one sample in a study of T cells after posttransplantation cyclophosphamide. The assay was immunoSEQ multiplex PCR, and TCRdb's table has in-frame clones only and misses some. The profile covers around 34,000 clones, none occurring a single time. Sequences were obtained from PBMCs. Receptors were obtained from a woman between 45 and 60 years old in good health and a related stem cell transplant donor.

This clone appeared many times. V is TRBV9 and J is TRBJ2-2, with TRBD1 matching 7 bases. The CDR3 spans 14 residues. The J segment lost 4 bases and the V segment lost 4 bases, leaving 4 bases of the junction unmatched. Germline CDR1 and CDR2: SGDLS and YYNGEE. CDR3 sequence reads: CASSRQGPTGELFF. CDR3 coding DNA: TGTGCCAGCAGCAGACAGGGTCCCACCGGGGAGCTGTTTTTT. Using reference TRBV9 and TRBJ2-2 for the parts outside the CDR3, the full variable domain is DSGVTQTPKHLITATGQRVTLRCSPRSGDLSVYWYQQSLDQGLQFLIQYYNGEERAKGNILERFSAQQFPDLHSELNLSSLELGDSALYFCASSRQGPTGELFFGEGSRLTVL.

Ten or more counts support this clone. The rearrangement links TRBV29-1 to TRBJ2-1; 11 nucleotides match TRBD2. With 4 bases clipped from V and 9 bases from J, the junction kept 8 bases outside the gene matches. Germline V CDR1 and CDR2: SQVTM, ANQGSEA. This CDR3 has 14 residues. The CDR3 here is CSVGRLAGNVEQFF. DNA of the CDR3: TGCAGCGTTGGCCGACTAGCGGGAAATGTTGAGCAGTTCTTC.

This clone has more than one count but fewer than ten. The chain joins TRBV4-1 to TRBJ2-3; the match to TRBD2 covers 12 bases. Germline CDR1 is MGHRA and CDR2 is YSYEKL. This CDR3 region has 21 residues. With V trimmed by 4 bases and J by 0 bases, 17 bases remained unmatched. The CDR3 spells CASSPFSSGRAGVSSTDTQYF. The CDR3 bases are TGCGCCAGCAGCCCCTTTTCTAGCGGGAGGGCCGGGGTTTCTAGCACAGATACGCAGTATTTT.

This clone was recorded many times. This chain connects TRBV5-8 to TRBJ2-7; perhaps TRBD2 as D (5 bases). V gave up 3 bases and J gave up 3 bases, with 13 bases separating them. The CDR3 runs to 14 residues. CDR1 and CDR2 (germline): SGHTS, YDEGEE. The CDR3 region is CASSSDGGYYEQYF. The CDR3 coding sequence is TGTGCCAGCAGCTCGGATGGCGGGTACTACGAGCAGTACTTC.